The 29 T cell receptor beta chains given below trace back to one sample, sequenced in a study of OX40 agonist ivuxolimab in advanced cancers. The data were produced by immunoSEQ multiplex PCR, yet TCRdb's version contains in-frame clones alone and is incomplete. The sample has about 85,000 clones, 80% to 90% seen once. Material: CD4+ or CD8+ T cells sorted from blood, obtained in a trial of the OX40 agonist ivuxolimab. Receptors were obtained from an adult with an advanced solid tumor such as melanoma, head and neck, liver or kidney cancer.

This rearrangement joins TRBV12-5 to TRBJ1-1, with 8 positions matching TRBD1. Germline trimming cut 5 bases from V and 5 bases from J; bases unmatched to any gene: 7. This CDR3 is 14 amino acids long. From germline, CDR1 is LGHNT and CDR2 FRNRAP. CDR3 in DNA: TGTGCTAGTGGTGGAACAGGGGGAGAAACTGAAGCTTTCTTT. This translates into CASGGTGGETEAFF.

The genes are TRBV7-9 and TRBJ1-3; 8 nucleotides match TRBD1. CDR1 is SEHNR, CDR2 FQNEAQ, per germline (reference sequence). There are 16 residues in the CDR3. The trim removed 6 bases at V and 0 bases at J, leaving 7 bases unmatched. Here the CDR3 reads CASSSNRGTSGNTIYF. The CDR3 coding sequence is TGTGCCAGCAGTTCGAACAGGGGGACCTCTGGAAACACCATATATTTT.

This rearrangement joins TRBV6-5 to TRBJ2-3, with D perhaps TRBD2 (5 bases). CDR3 length equals 13 residues. Germline V gene sequence: CDR1 MNHEY, CDR2 SVGAGI. Trimming pared 8 bases from V and 1 base from J, leaving 10 bases between. As DNA, the CDR3 is TGTGCCAGCCGGACTGCACGCACAGATACGCAGTATTTT. Amino acid sequence: CASRTARTDTQYF.

The chain joins TRBV15 to TRBJ2-1; D remains unclear. The V end lost 2 bases, the J end lost 5 bases, and 7 bases lay between the germline ends. Germline lookup yields CDR1 LNHNV and CDR2 YYDKDF (reference sequence). This CDR3 is built from 13 residues. This chain's CDR3 is CATSRSGDNEQFF. Here the CDR3 DNA reads TGTGCCACCAGCAGATCCGGAGACAATGAGCAGTTCTTC.

The V and J genes are TRBV28 and TRBJ1-5; 7 nucleotides match TRBD1. The CDR3 runs 16 residues. V dropped 6 bases and J dropped 0; count of bases not matched to a gene: 8. The germline V gene has CDR1 MDHEN and CDR2 SYDVKM. CDR3 bases: TGTGCCAGCAGACCACCGGGACAGTATAGCAATCAGCCCCAGCATTTT. This gives the protein CASRPPGQYSNQPQHF.

The chain joins TRBV27 to TRBJ1-1; weak D call: TRBD1 (6 bases). In germline, CDR1 is MNHEY, CDR2 SMNVEV (reference sequence). This CDR3 comprises 14 residues. Trimming removed 6 bases at V and 1 base at J, with 12 bases between. The CDR3: CASRFGTRNTEAFF. CDR3 DNA sequence: TGTGCCAGCAGGTTTGGGACACGGAACACTGAAGCTTTCTTT.

V usage is TRBV5-6 and J usage is TRBJ1-2; D perhaps matches TRBD1 (6 bases). Trimming left V 4 bases short and J 2 bases short, with 12 bases between. The V gene's germline CDR1 is SGHDT and CDR2 YYEEEE. CDR3 length equals 14 residues. The CDR3 spells CASSLPGQNYGYTF. In nucleotides, the CDR3 is TGTGCCAGCAGCCTCCCCGGACAGAACTATGGCTACACCTTC. Full variable domain (outside the CDR3, taken from reference TRBV5-6 and TRBJ1-2): DAGVTQSPTHLIKTRGQQVTLRCSPKSGHDTVSWYQQALGQGPQFIFQYYEEEERQRGNFPDRFSGHQFPNYSSELNVNALLLGDSALYLCASSLPGQNYGYTFGSGTRLTVV.

V and J are TRBV7-9 and TRBJ1-4; D may be TRBD1 (6 bases). CDR3 length: 14 residues. Germline V CDR1 and CDR2: SEHNR, FQNEAQ (reference sequence). V was trimmed by 2 bases and J by 8 bases, leaving 12 bases between them. The CDR3 loop reads CASSLRGAREKLFF. The CDR3 nucleotides read TGTGCCAGCAGCTTACGGGGGGCGCGAGAAAAACTGTTTTTT.

This chain connects TRBV5-1 to TRBJ1-3; unclear D gene. In germline, CDR1 is SGHRS, CDR2 YFSETQ. V lost 0 bases and J lost 0, with 7 bases in between. This CDR3 is built from 15 residues. Here the CDR3 reads CASSLGGDSGNTIYF. As DNA, the CDR3 is TGCGCCAGCAGCTTGGGTGGCGACTCTGGAAACACCATATATTTT. Full variable domain (outside the CDR3, taken from reference TRBV5-1 and TRBJ1-3): KAGVTQTPRYLIKTRGQQVTLSCSPISGHRSVSWYQQTPGQGLQFLFEYFSETQRNKGNFPGRFSGRQFSNSRSEMNVSTLELGDSALYLCASSLGGDSGNTIYFGEGSWLTVV.

The sample holds one count of this clone. The chain links TRBV2 to TRBJ1-5; 8 nucleotides agree with TRBD1. CDR1 and CDR2 (germline): SNHLY, FYNNEI. This CDR3 contains 18 residues. Trimming took 1 base from V and 0 from J; bases not matched to a gene: 8. CDR3 in amino acids: CASSEGTGWRYSNQPQHF. CDR3 DNA sequence: TGTGCCAGCAGTGAAGGGACAGGGTGGAGATATAGCAATCAGCCCCAGCATTTT. The full variable domain, in which reference TRBV2 and TRBJ1-5 provide the parts outside the CDR3, is EPEVTQTPSHQVTQMGQEVILRCVPISNHLYFYWYRQILGQKVEFLVSFYNNEISEKSEIFDDQFSVERPDGSNFTLKIRSTKLEDSAMYFCASSEGTGWRYSNQPQHFGDGTRLSIL.

J is TRBJ2-1 and V is TRBV28; the D is unclear. V was shortened by 4 bases and J by 10 bases, with 8 bases between the two germline ends. Germline CDR1 is MDHEN and CDR2 is SYDVKM. This CDR3 spans 11 amino acids. The CDR3 spells CASSSLVEQFF. In nucleotides, the CDR3 is TGTGCCAGCAGTTCCCTGGTCGAGCAGTTCTTC.

This clone was observed a single time. The chain has TRBV20-1 and TRBJ2-7, with 7 bases identical to TRBD2. Germline CDR1 and CDR2: DFQATT and SNEGSKA (reference sequence). V was clipped by 5 bases and J by 5 bases; unmatched bases: 3. The CDR3 has 11 amino acids. The CDR3 DNA is TGCAGTGCTCGGGGGGACGACGAGCAGTACTTC. This gives the protein CSARGDDEQYF.

The rearrangement uses TRBV2 and TRBJ2-5; 10 bases are shared with TRBD1. Germline V gene data show CDR1 as SNHLY and CDR2 as FYNNEI. CDR3 length equals 14 residues. V lost 4 bases and J lost 5; bases outside the gene matches: 4. CDR3 residues: CASSARGQGETQYF. Written as DNA, the CDR3 is TGTGCCAGCAGTGCTAGGGGACAGGGGGAGACCCAGTACTTC.

The chain carries TRBV19 and TRBJ2-3; 8 nucleotides align to TRBD2. Trimming took 1 base from V and 0 from J; bases not matched to a gene: 3. CDR1 is LNHDA and CDR2 is SQIVND in the germline V gene (reference sequence). The CDR3 has 16 amino acids. The CDR3 region has the DNA TGTGCCAGTAGTATAGGAGGCGGGGGGAGCACAGATACGCAGTATTTT. Translated: CASSIGGGGSTDTQYF.

The rearrangement uses TRBV9 and TRBJ2-7, with 15 bases lining up with TRBD2. There are 17 residues in the CDR3. V was pared by 3 bases and J by 1 base, with 5 bases of the junction left unmatched. CDR1 and CDR2 from the germline V gene are SGDLS and YYNGEE. The CDR3 DNA reads TGTGCCAGCAGCGCGGGACTAGCGGGGGGCGGGTCCTACGAGCAGTACTTC. Translation: CASSAGLAGGGSYEQYF.

The chain employs TRBV5-1 and TRBJ1-2, with D possibly being TRBD1 (5 bases). V dropped 4 bases and J dropped 3 bases, with 13 bases sitting between them. The V gene's germline CDR1 is SGHRS and CDR2 YFSETQ. There are 14 residues in the CDR3. The CDR3 DNA reads TGCGCCAGCAGCCAGGGACTCGGAGACTATGGCTACACCTTC. It specifies CASSQGLGDYGYTF.

The genes are TRBV7-8 and TRBJ1-6; no clear D. Germline V gene sequence: CDR1 SGHVS, CDR2 FQNEAQ. This CDR3 region has 14 residues. The ends were cut back, 2 bases at V and 10 bases at J, with 12 bases in the middle. The CDR3 DNA reads TGTGCCAGCAGCTTATACGAGGGTGGGTCACCCCTCCACTTT. Translating it yields CASSLYEGGSPLHF.

This rearrangement joins TRBV9 to TRBJ2-7, with D possibly matching TRBD2 (5 bases). This CDR3 is 15 amino acids long. The germline V gene encodes CDR1 SGDLS and CDR2 YYNGEE. V was clipped by 0 bases and J by 6 bases, with 16 bases between them. As DNA, the CDR3 is TGTGCCAGCAGCGTAGCGGGGTCGTCCCCGGGCGAGCAGTACTTC. This encodes CASSVAGSSPGEQYF.

This clone was seen a handful of times. The chain uses TRBV19 and TRBJ1-6, with 9 bases matching TRBD1. V shed 4 bases and J 10 bases; nucleotides not matched to a gene: 5. In germline, CDR1 is LNHDA, CDR2 SQIVND (reference sequence). The CDR3 length is 14 residues. In nucleotides, the CDR3 is TGTGCCAGTAGTAATACAGGGGGCGGATCACCCCTCCACTTT. Translated: CASSNTGGGSPLHF.

The chain couples TRBV7-2 to TRBJ1-5; no firm D call. The V gene's germline CDR1 is SGHTA and CDR2 FQGNSA. CDR3 length equals 12 residues. V shed 1 base and J shed 9 bases, with 7 bases lying between them. The CDR3: CASSLGLGPQHF. The CDR3 DNA follows: TGTGCCAGCAGCTTAGGCCTTGGGCCCCAGCATTTT.

The chain joins TRBV19 to TRBJ1-2; 8 bases match TRBD1. Germline V gene sequence: CDR1 LNHDA, CDR2 SQIVND (reference sequence). The CDR3 sequence is 13 residues long. With V trimmed by 6 bases and J by 6 bases, 6 bases remained unmatched. In nucleotides, the CDR3 is TGTGCCAGTAGGAACAGGGGGTCAAATGGCTACACCTTC. This sequence encodes CASRNRGSNGYTF.

The J gene is TRBJ2-3, the V gene TRBV7-9, with 11 bases matching TRBD1. From germline, CDR1 is SEHNR and CDR2 FQNEAQ (reference sequence). This CDR3 is 15 amino acids long. J gave up 5 bases and V 3 bases, and 4 bases lay outside the gene matches. CDR3 sequence (DNA): TGTGCCAGCAGCTTGGACAGGGGGCCGGGAGATACGCAGTATTTT. Protein sequence: CASSLDRGPGDTQYF. Full variable domain (remainder filled in from reference TRBV7-9 and TRBJ2-3): DTGVSQNPRHKITKRGQNVTFRCDPISEHNRLYWYRQTLGQGPEFLTYFQNEAQLEKSRLLSDRFSAERPKGSFSTLEIQRTEQGDSAMYLCASSLDRGPGDTQYFGPGTRLTVL.

The chain is built from TRBV7-9 and TRBJ2-1; 10 nucleotides match TRBD2. The V and J ends lost 2 bases and 5 bases, in that order; junction bases with no gene match: 6. Germline V gives CDR1 SEHNR, CDR2 FQNEAQ (reference sequence). The CDR3 length is 16 residues. The CDR3: CASSLNLAGANNEQFF. The CDR3 nucleotides read TGTGCCAGCAGCTTAAATCTAGCGGGGGCCAACAATGAGCAGTTCTTC.

The chain combines TRBV7-2 with TRBJ1-5, with 7 bases lining up with TRBD1. There are 14 residues in the CDR3. The V gene end was trimmed by 8 bases and the J gene end by 5 bases; junction bases not matched to a gene: 9. Germline V CDR1 and CDR2: SGHTA, FQGNSA. CDR3 protein: CASSPAGGYQPQHF. For the CDR3, the DNA is TGTGCCAGCTCCCCCGCAGGGGGGTATCAGCCCCAGCATTTT.

This chain connects TRBV5-6 to TRBJ2-4; 7 bases are a match to TRBD1. The CDR3 extends over 14 amino acids. CDR1 is SGHDT, CDR2 YYEEEE, per germline. V trimming: 3 bases; J trimming: 0 bases; junction bases outside the gene matches: 0. CDR3 residues: CASSYRGAKNIQYF. DNA of the CDR3: TGTGCCAGCAGCTACAGGGGAGCCAAAAACATTCAGTACTTC.

V gene TRBV11-2 combines with J gene TRBJ2-6; either TRBD1 or TRBD2 may supply D (5 bases each). Per germline, CDR1 SGHAT and CDR2 FQNNGV. The CDR3 has 16 amino acids. V was pared by 5 bases and J by 2 bases, with 13 bases between. In DNA, the CDR3 is TGTGCCAGCAGCCCCCAGTTGGGGGCTGGGGCCAACGTCCTGACTTTC. Encoded protein: CASSPQLGAGANVLTF. Using reference TRBV11-2 and TRBJ2-6 for the parts outside the CDR3, the full variable domain is EAGVAQSPRYKIIEKRQSVAFWCNPISGHATLYWYQQILGQGPKLLIQFQNNGVVDDSQLPKDRFSAERLKGVDSTLKIQPAKLEDSAVYLCASSPQLGAGANVLTFGAGSRLTVL.

The chain couples TRBV19 to TRBJ1-1; D unresolved. CDR1 and CDR2 (germline): LNHDA, SQIVND (reference sequence). The CDR3 is made up of 14 amino acids. The ends were cut back, 4 bases at V and 6 bases at J, with 15 bases in the middle. Written as DNA, the CDR3 is TGTGCCAGTAGTACTACCATCGAGCGGGCTGAAGCTTTCTTT. It encodes CASSTTIERAEAFF.

This chain uses TRBV27 with TRBJ1-6; D remains unclear. V lost 5 bases and J lost 9, with 14 bases in between. This CDR3 comprises 14 residues. Germline values: CDR1 MNHEY, CDR2 SMNVEV (reference sequence). The CDR3 sequence is CASSGPVRSSPLHF. CDR3 sequence (DNA): TGTGCCAGCAGTGGCCCGGTGCGGAGTTCACCCCTCCACTTT.

This chain connects TRBV6-5 to TRBJ1-5; tentative D call: TRBD1 (6 bases). Looked up from germline, CDR1 is MNHEY and CDR2 is SVGAGI. V lost 2 bases and J lost 9, with 14 bases in between. The length of the CDR3 is 14 residues. Written as DNA, the CDR3 is TGTGCCAGCAGTTACGAACGGGACATTCCGCCCCAGCATTTT. Its translation: CASSYERDIPPQHF.